This T cell receptor (beta chain) is from a study of cytomegalovirus exposure and HLA in healthy donors. Overall study findings and caveats: Through in vitro validation, a few CMV-associated chains were shown to be specific for CMV antigens. Diagnosis of cytomegalovirus status made by the classifier reportedly showed high specificity and sensitivity.

On this clone: Antigen specificity is unknown.

The method was immunoSEQ multiplex PCR; TCRdb's version includes in-frame clones alone and lacks a portion of them. The sample shows 55,000 to 70,000 clones, roughly 94% of them seen only once. Donors came from a validation cohort of 95 to 150 subjects, distinct from the first 666-subject cohort. The V end lost 0 bases, the J end lost 0 bases, and 18 bases lay between the germline ends. The CDR3 length is 19 residues. Sequencing used PBMCs. This receptor was taken from a man aged 18 to 29 in good health and CMV-seronegative. V is TRBV6-7 and J is TRBJ1-5; possible D gene TRBD1, 6 bases. TRBV6-7 is reported as an ORF; its role is uncertain. CDR3 region: CASSYSRGGQGYSNQPQHF. CDR3 in DNA: TGTGCCAGCAGTTACTCGAGGGGGGGGCAGGGGTATAGCAATCAGCCCCAGCATTTT.